These 21 T cell receptor beta chains were all obtained from the same sample, sequenced in a study of post-analysis software for immune sequencing data. Their antigens are not known. Study-level results: Controls had lower frequencies than patients of about 5 TRBV segments, which included TRBV5-6, TRBV5-1 and TRBV20-1.

Carried by the TCR beta cDNA libraries were unique molecular identifiers. TCRdb processed the PCR reads anew with MiXCR; each CDR3 protein has one entry. The top ten clones hold approximately 0.6% of a sample with 700,000 to 800,000 distinct CDR3 sequences, roughly 27% of them seen once. Sequencing was done on a sample of blood. The origin of the receptors is a girl between 10 and 17 years old with multiple sclerosis.

The chain combines TRBV20-1 with TRBJ2-7, with D perhaps matching TRBD1 (5 bases). Germline CDR1 reads DFQATT; CDR2 reads SNEGSKA (reference sequence). This CDR3 spans 12 amino acids. Deletions cut 3 bases from V and 6 bases from J, with 12 bases between. The CDR3 bases are TGCAGTGCTAGTGTTATTGGGGCCGAGCAGTACTTC. Residues: CSASVIGAEQYF.

Only a few counts were recorded for this clonotype. The chain joins TRBV20-1 to TRBJ1-5, with 9 nucleotides matching TRBD1. The CDR3 contains 14 residues. V lost 5 bases to trimming and J lost 5 bases; unmatched junction nucleotides: 7. Germline V CDR1 and CDR2: DFQATT, SNEGSKA (reference sequence). CDR3 sequence reads: CSAGDRDVYQPQHF. CDR3 in DNA: TGCAGTGCTGGGGACAGGGATGTTTATCAGCCCCAGCATTTT.

This clonotype turned up a few times. The rearrangement links TRBV7-2 to TRBJ2-7; possible D gene TRBD1, 6 bases. Trimming left V 3 bases short and J 1 base short, with 10 bases between. Germline V gives CDR1 SGHTA, CDR2 FQGNSA. The CDR3 has 14 amino acids. The CDR3 loop is CASSLYRESYEQYF. CDR3 nucleotide sequence: TGTGCCAGCAGCTTGTACAGGGAGTCCTACGAGCAGTACTTC. Filled out from reference TRBV7-2 and TRBJ2-7, the complete variable domain reads GAGVSQSPSNKVTEKGKDVELRCDPISGHTALYWYRQSLGQGLEFLIYFQGNSAPDKSGLPSDRFSAERTGGSVSTLTIQRTQQEDSAVYLCASSLYRESYEQYFGPGTRLTVT.

This chain connects TRBV20-1 to TRBJ2-2; the match to TRBD1 covers 7 bases. The CDR3 runs 15 residues. Losses at the gene ends were 4 bases for V and 2 bases for J; bases not matched to a gene: 7. The germline gives CDR1 DFQATT, CDR2 SNEGSKA (reference sequence). The CDR3 is CSATRDSSNTGELFF. The CDR3 DNA sequence: TGCAGTGCTACCCGGGACAGTAGTAACACCGGGGAGCTGTTTTTT.

This clonotype was seen at least ten times. The chain joins TRBV12-3 or TRBV12-4 to TRBJ2-5, with D unclear. The CDR3 contains 12 residues. The V end lost 6 bases, the J end lost 5 bases, and 10 bases lay between the germline ends. In nucleotides, the CDR3 is TGTGCCAGCAGCCCAACTGCCGAGACCCAGTACTTC. It encodes CASSPTAETQYF.

V gene TRBV2 combines with J gene TRBJ2-3, with D maybe TRBD2 (6 bases). There are 16 residues in the CDR3. Germline CDR1 and CDR2: SNHLY and FYNNEI. Trimming took 6 bases from V and 0 from J, leaving 16 bases between them. This CDR3 reads CASRATTSPSTDTQYF. CDR3 nucleotide sequence: TGTGCCAGCAGGGCCACGACTAGTCCTAGCACAGATACGCAGTATTTT.

The chain recombines TRBV6-2 or TRBV6-3 with TRBJ1-6; maybe TRBD1 (5 bases). CDR3 length: 19 amino acids. Per the germline V gene, CDR1 is MNHEY and CDR2 is SVGEGT. V gave up 2 bases and J gave up 0 bases, with 17 bases separating them. CDR3 nucleotides: TGTGCCAGCAGTTACCACAACGGACATGGGAGCTCCTATAATTCACCCCTCCACTTT. It specifies CASSYHNGHGSSYNSPLHF.

This clonotype was detected only a few times. The genes are TRBV9 and TRBJ1-1, with TRBD1 identical over 7 bases. The CDR3 spans 15 residues. The trim removed 4 bases at V and 5 bases at J, leaving 11 bases unmatched. Germline V gene data show CDR1 as SGDLS and CDR2 as YYNGEE. The CDR3 DNA follows: TGTGCCAGCAGCCCAAGACAGGGTGGAGGAACTGAAGCTTTCTTT. As protein: CASSPRQGGGTEAFF.

In this sample, this clonotype turned up a few times. The chain combines TRBV29-1 with TRBJ2-1, with 13 nucleotides matching TRBD2. The V and J ends lost 6 bases and 8 bases, in that order; junction bases with no gene match: 4. CDR1 SQVTM and CDR2 ANQGSEA come from the germline V gene. This CDR3 contains 13 residues. The CDR3 reads CSVRTSGSDEQFF. CDR3 sequence (DNA): TGCAGCGTGCGGACTAGCGGGAGCGATGAGCAGTTCTTC.

V usage is TRBV7-2 and J usage is TRBJ2-1; 11 positions match TRBD2. The V gene end was trimmed by 5 bases and the J gene end by 2 bases; junction bases not matched to a gene: 8. This CDR3 is 17 amino acids long. Per the germline V gene, CDR1 is SGHTA and CDR2 is FQGNSA. CDR3 DNA sequence: TGTGCCAGCAGCCGAGATAGCGGGAGGGCCCCCTACAATGAGCAGTTCTTC. It codes for CASSRDSGRAPYNEQFF.

In its sample, this clonotype was seen a few times. This sequence joins TRBV20-1 and TRBJ1-5; D perhaps matches TRBD1 (6 bases). This CDR3 contains 13 residues. Trimming cost V 5 bases and J 5 bases, with 13 bases left between them. Germline assignment: CDR1 DFQATT and CDR2 SNEGSKA (reference sequence). DNA for the CDR3: TGCAGTGCTTCAGGGGCTTGGGATCAGCCCCAGCATTTT. This codes for CSASGAWDQPQHF.

This chain links TRBV6-6 with TRBJ2-7, with TRBD2 matching over 9 bases. The end of the DNA is better explained by TRBJ2-1, so the J call may be wrong. Germline loops: CDR1 MNHNY, CDR2 SVGAGI (reference sequence). The CDR3 is 13 amino acids. CDR3 sequence (DNA): TGTGCCAGCAGCGCGGGAGGGGCCTACGAGCAGTTCTTC. It specifies CASSAGGAYEQFF.

The V call is TRBV9, the J call TRBJ2-7; a weak D match, TRBD2 (5 bases). V was clipped by 6 bases and J by 6 bases, with 16 bases between them. The CDR3 spans 13 residues. From germline, CDR1 is SGDLS and CDR2 YYNGEE. The DNA for the CDR3 is TGTGCCAGCAACGCGGCCCTAGCTGGCGAGCAGTACTTC. Translating it yields CASNAALAGEQYF. The whole variable domain, filled in from reference TRBV9 and TRBJ2-7, reads DSGVTQTPKHLITATGQRVTLRCSPRSGDLSVYWYQQSLDQGLQFLIQYYNGEERAKGNILERFSAQQFPDLHSELNLSSLELGDSALYFCASNAALAGEQYFGPGTRLTVT.

V usage is TRBV9 and J usage is TRBJ2-1; TRBD2 aligns across 14 bases. The CDR3 sequence is 16 residues long. Germline V gene data show CDR1 as SGDLS and CDR2 as YYNGEE. Losses at the gene ends were 4 bases for V and 8 bases for J; bases not matched to a gene: 8. The CDR3 DNA reads as TGTGCCAGCAGCATCCGACTAGCGGGAGGGTCCCATGAGCAGTTCTTC. Its protein is CASSIRLAGGSHEQFF.

This chain uses TRBV12-3 or TRBV12-4 with TRBJ2-1; D not certain. V lost 3 bases to trimming and J lost 6 bases, with 9 bases between them. This CDR3 spans 13 amino acids. The CDR3 loop is CASSFYGLNEQFF. The CDR3 DNA reads TGTGCCAGCAGTTTTTACGGCCTCAATGAGCAGTTCTTC.

The chain links TRBV28 to TRBJ1-1, with 11 bases identical to TRBD1. This CDR3 region has 14 residues. Germline-derived CDR1 and CDR2 are MDHEN and SYDVKM. With 6 bases clipped from V and 5 bases from J, the junction kept 5 bases outside the gene matches. The CDR3 sequence: CASSTRDRGTEAFF. In DNA form, the CDR3 reads TGTGCCAGCAGCACCCGGGACAGGGGGACTGAAGCTTTCTTT.

Concerning this clonotype itself: One end of the junction varies from germline; a read error may be responsible. This chain joins TRBV27 and TRBJ2-2; D tentatively fits TRBD1 or TRBD2 (6 bases each). This CDR3 contains 14 residues. The germline gives CDR1 MNHEY, CDR2 SMNVEV (reference sequence). The CDR3 nucleotides read TGTGCCAGCAAGGGGGGTCGAGCAGCCGGGGAGCGGTTTTTT. It yields the protein CASKGGRAAGERFF.

Many counts were recorded for this clonotype. The genes are TRBV6-6 and TRBJ2-7; TRBD2 is a possible D gene (5 bases). Germline-derived CDR1 and CDR2 are MNHNY and SVGAGI (reference sequence). There are 12 residues in the CDR3. V shed 5 bases and J shed 6 bases, with 11 bases lying between them. CDR3 loop: CASSRSGFEQYF. The CDR3 coding sequence is TGTGCCAGCAGTCGGTCGGGGTTCGAGCAGTACTTC.

The rearrangement joins TRBV6-5 to TRBJ2-5, with 7 bases aligning to TRBD1. V lost 0 bases and J lost 11; bases outside the gene matches: 15. The CDR3 totals 16 residues. Per germline, CDR1 MNHEY and CDR2 SVGAGI. The CDR3 DNA is TGTGCCAGCAGTTACTCCCGGACAGGTGAATACAATGAGCAGTACTTC. Encoded protein: CASSYSRTGEYNEQYF.

The chain couples TRBV20-1 to TRBJ1-2, with 7 bases that match TRBD1. V lost 3 bases and J lost 2; bases outside the gene matches: 6. Germline CDR1 reads DFQATT; CDR2 reads SNEGSKA (reference sequence). This CDR3 has 14 residues. The CDR3 sequence is CSASRAGGNYGYTF. CDR3 DNA: TGCAGTGCTAGCAGGGCAGGGGGGAACTATGGCTACACCTTC.

This clonotype was recorded a few times. The V gene is TRBV18, the J gene TRBJ2-7; 9 bases are shared with TRBD1. The CDR3 is 14 amino acids. CDR1 and CDR2 (germline): KGHSH, LQKENI. J gave up 5 bases and V 1 base, and 3 bases lay outside the gene matches. This CDR3 is CASSPQGTGNEQYF. DNA of the CDR3: TGTGCCAGCTCACCACAAGGGACAGGGAACGAGCAGTACTTC.